This T cell receptor beta chain was documented in a study of identical twins. TCRdb independently ran MiXCR on the 5' RACE reads; one entry per CDR3 protein. The table shows 1,800,000 or so distinct CDR3 sequences, with about 32% occurring only once. This clonotype was seen a few times. Its antigen is currently unknown. This CDR3 has 15 amino acids. V gave up 5 bases and J gave up 9 bases; unmatched junction bases: 7. General observations from the study: Insertion counts were lower in abundant cord blood beta clonotypes, a trend that memory repertoires did not show.

The sequence was collected from a newborn girl in good health. V gene TRBV12-3 or TRBV12-4 combines with J gene TRBJ2-1; 13 nucleotides line up with TRBD2. The sample comprised cord blood. The CDR3 DNA reads as TGTGCCAGCAGTGGAGGGACTAGCGGGATGGGTGAGCAGTTCTTC. This translates into CASSGGTSGMGEQFF.